This T cell receptor (beta chain) was sequenced during a study of CD8 T cells in ankylosing spondylitis. Concerning this clonotype: The target antigen is unknown.

Overall study results and limits: Blood of patients with ankylosing spondylitis appeared to be characterized by a TCR beta motif of several highly homologous variants.

TCRdb independently ran MiXCR on the 5' RACE reads; one entry per CDR3 protein. The repertoire holds 250,000 or so distinct CDR3 sequences, with about 24% as singletons. Germline values: CDR1 LNHNV, CDR2 YYDKDF (reference sequence). The V end lost 0 bases, the J end lost 2 bases, and 11 bases lay between the germline ends. This CDR3 has 16 residues. The source of this sequence is a male donor with ankylosing spondylitis or in good health (not recorded which). V and J are TRBV15 and TRBJ2-1, with D tentatively TRBD2 (5 bases). The source material was blood, either unsorted or a sorted T cell fraction (not recorded which). CDR3 DNA: TGTGCCACCAGCAGAGACACCATAGCGACCTACAATGAGCAGTTCTTC. This codes for CATSRDTIATYNEQFF.